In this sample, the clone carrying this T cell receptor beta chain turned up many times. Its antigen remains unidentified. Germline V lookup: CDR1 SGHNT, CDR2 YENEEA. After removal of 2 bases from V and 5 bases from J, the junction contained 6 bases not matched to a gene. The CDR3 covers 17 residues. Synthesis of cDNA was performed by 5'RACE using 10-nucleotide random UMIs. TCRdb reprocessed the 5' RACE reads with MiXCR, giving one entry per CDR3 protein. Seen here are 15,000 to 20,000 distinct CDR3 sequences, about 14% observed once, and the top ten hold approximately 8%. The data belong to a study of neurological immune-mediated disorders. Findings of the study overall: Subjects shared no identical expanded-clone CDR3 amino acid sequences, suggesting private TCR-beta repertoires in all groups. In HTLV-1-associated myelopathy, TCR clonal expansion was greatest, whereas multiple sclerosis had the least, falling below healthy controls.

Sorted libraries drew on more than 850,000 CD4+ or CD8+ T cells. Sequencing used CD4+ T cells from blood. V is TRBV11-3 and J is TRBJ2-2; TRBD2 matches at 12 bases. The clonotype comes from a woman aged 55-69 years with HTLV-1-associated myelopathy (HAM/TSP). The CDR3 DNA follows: TGTGCCAGCAGCTTACCCGGACTAGCGGGAAGAACCGGGGAGCTGTTTTTT. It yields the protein CASSLPGLAGRTGELFF. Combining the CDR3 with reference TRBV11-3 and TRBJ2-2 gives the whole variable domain EAGVVQSPRYKIIEKKQPVAFWCNPISGHNTLYWYLQNLGQGPELLIRYENEEAVDDSQLPKDRFSAERLKGVDSTLKIQPAELGDSAVYLCASSLPGLAGRTGELFFGEGSRLTVL.